The 20 T cell receptor beta chains reported below all come from one sample, sequenced in a study of T-cell reconstitution after alpha-beta-depleted transplantation in children. The TCRbeta library incorporated unique molecular identifiers. Each CDR3 protein gets one entry after TCRdb re-called the PCR reads with MiXCR. The profile shows about 640,000 distinct CDR3 sequences, over 10% of them singletons. The sequencing here drew on PBMCs, mostly from graft donor cells, taken 360 days after TCRalphabeta/CD19-depleted stem cell transplant. These receptors all come from a male patient between 5 and 17 years old who had a stem cell transplant for acute myeloid leukemia, so the T cells may come from the graft donor.

This clonotype has at least ten counts. The rearrangement uses TRBV20-1 and TRBJ2-1, with TRBD2 matching 7 bases. CDR1 is DFQATT, CDR2 SNEGSKA, per germline (reference sequence). V was pared by 6 bases and J by 6 bases, with 20 bases of the junction left unmatched. The CDR3 covers 17 residues. The CDR3 protein is CSALSTSPEDQGNEQFF. The CDR3 DNA reads TGCAGTGCCCTGTCGACTAGCCCGGAGGATCAAGGCAATGAGCAGTTCTTC.

This clonotype was seen repeatedly, ten times or more. J is TRBJ2-2 and V is TRBV24-1, with unresolved D. This CDR3 spans 14 amino acids. V was clipped by 5 bases and J by 0 bases, with 6 bases between them. The germline V gene encodes CDR1 KGHDR and CDR2 SFDVKD. The CDR3 protein is CATSGAANTGELFF. CDR3 coding DNA: TGTGCCACCAGTGGGGCAGCGAACACCGGGGAGCTGTTTTTT.

In its sample, this clonotype was seen many times. The chain has TRBV15 and TRBJ1-5, with D hard to call. The germline gives CDR1 LNHNV, CDR2 YYDKDF (reference sequence). V was cut by 0 bases and J by 5 bases, with 8 bases left in between. CDR3 length equals 14 residues. The CDR3 coding sequence is TGTGCCACCAGCAGAGATTTCGGTGATCAGCCCCAGCATTTT. Translated, it gives CATSRDFGDQPQHF. Variable domain in full (rest from reference TRBV15 and TRBJ1-5): DAMVIQNPRYQVTQFGKPVTLSCSQTLNHNVMYWYQQKSSQAPKLLFHYYDKDFNNEADTPDNFQSRRPNTSFCFLDIRSPGLGDTAMYLCATSRDFGDQPQHFGDGTRLSIL.

This clonotype showed up just a few times. The chain employs TRBV5-1 and TRBJ2-6; no clear D. The V end was cut by 4 bases, the J end by 4 bases, with 6 bases between. Germline V lookup: CDR1 SGHRS, CDR2 YFSETQ. The CDR3 is made up of 13 amino acids. The CDR3 DNA reads as TGCGCCAGCAGCGTATACGGGGCCAACGTCCTGACTTTC. Translated: CASSVYGANVLTF. Filled out from reference TRBV5-1 and TRBJ2-6, the complete variable domain reads KAGVTQTPRYLIKTRGQQVTLSCSPISGHRSVSWYQQTPGQGLQFLFEYFSETQRNKGNFPGRFSGRQFSNSRSEMNVSTLELGDSALYLCASSVYGANVLTFGAGSRLTVL.

This clonotype has just a few counts. J is TRBJ2-6 and V is TRBV11-2; no clear D. Germline-derived CDR1 and CDR2 are SGHAT and FQNNGV. V was trimmed by 2 bases and J by 1 base, leaving 21 bases between them. The CDR3 covers 20 residues. The CDR3 loop is CASSLNQVVLSRSGANVLTF. The DNA of the CDR3 is TGTGCCAGCAGCTTAAACCAGGTCGTACTTTCTCGGTCTGGGGCCAACGTCCTGACTTTC.

Ten or more counts support this clonotype. The chain is built from TRBV6-2 or TRBV6-3 and TRBJ2-1; D is possibly TRBD2 (6 bases). V lost 5 bases and J lost 6, with 17 bases in between. Germline lookup yields CDR1 MNHEY and CDR2 SVGEGT. The CDR3 contains 15 residues. DNA of the CDR3: TGTGCCAGCAGTACGGGACTCTCTCTTACCAATGAGCAGTTCTTC. This encodes CASSTGLSLTNEQFF.

At least ten counts were recorded for this clonotype. The CDR3 DNA is TGTGCCAGCAGCGCGGGACCTGCAGCCAGTCAGCCCCAGCATTTT. It encodes CASSAGPAASQPQHF. This chain joins TRBV9 and TRBJ1-5; D may be TRBD1 (5 bases). The CDR3 covers 15 residues. Germline V gives CDR1 SGDLS, CDR2 YYNGEE. V shed 3 bases and J shed 6 bases, with 16 bases lying between them.

The genes are TRBV11-3 and TRBJ2-1, with 8 bases aligning to TRBD2. Germline CDR1 and CDR2: SGHNT and YENEEA. With 2 bases clipped from V and 4 bases from J, the junction kept 13 bases outside the gene matches. This CDR3 has 18 residues. As DNA, the CDR3 is TGTGCCAGCAGCTTATGGGGTATGATTAGCGGGACTTACAATGAGCAGTTCTTC. It is translated as CASSLWGMISGTYNEQFF.

A few counts support this clonotype. This rearrangement joins TRBV7-9 to TRBJ1-1; unclear D gene. V was trimmed by 5 bases and J by 2 bases, leaving 12 bases between them. There are 14 residues in the CDR3. Per the germline V gene, CDR1 is SEHNR and CDR2 is FQNEAQ (reference sequence). The CDR3 is CASSPRRINTEAFF. The CDR3 DNA reads TGTGCCAGCAGCCCGCGTCGGATTAACACTGAAGCTTTCTTT.

This clonotype was detected many times. J is TRBJ2-1 and V is TRBV7-9; D gene unclear. V dropped 0 bases and J dropped 8 bases, with 5 bases sitting between them. The CDR3 is made up of 12 amino acids. Germline values: CDR1 SEHNR, CDR2 FQNEAQ (reference sequence). CDR3 amino acids: CASSLAAYEQFF. The CDR3 coding sequence is TGTGCCAGCAGCTTAGCGGCGTATGAGCAGTTCTTC.

The chain couples TRBV5-1 to TRBJ2-4; 7 bases map to TRBD2. The CDR3 length is 15 residues. J was trimmed by 1 base and V by 2 bases; bases with no gene match: 3. Germline lookup yields CDR1 SGHRS and CDR2 YFSETQ. CDR3 residues: CASSFAGEAKNIQYF. In DNA form, the CDR3 reads TGCGCCAGCAGCTTTGCGGGAGAGGCCAAAAACATTCAGTACTTC.

J is TRBJ2-3 and V is TRBV7-2; D is undetermined. Trimming took 6 bases from V and 7 from J, leaving 11 bases between them. The CDR3 sequence is 12 residues long. In germline, CDR1 is SGHTA, CDR2 FQGNSA. In DNA form, the CDR3 reads TGTGCCAGCAGTAGAGACGGATATACGCAGTATTTT. Translating it yields CASSRDGYTQYF.

This chain joins TRBV30 and TRBJ2-2; D possibly matches TRBD1 or TRBD2 (5 bases each). This CDR3 is built from 20 residues. Germline CDR1 and CDR2: GTSNPN and SVGIG (reference sequence). Trimming removed 4 bases from V and 2 bases from J, with 29 bases in between. The DNA of the CDR3 is TGTGCCTGGATTAGGGGAAGGGGCGTGACTACACTAACAAACACCGGGGAGCTGTTTTTT. Its translation: CAWIRGRGVTTLTNTGELFF.

This sequence joins TRBV20-1 and TRBJ1-1; TRBD1 aligns across 7 bases. The CDR3 sequence is 14 residues long. V lost 0 bases to trimming and J lost 5 bases; unmatched junction nucleotides: 6. Per germline, CDR1 DFQATT and CDR2 SNEGSKA (reference sequence). CDR3 coding DNA: TGCAGTGCTAGAGATCCAGACAGGGTTACTGAAGCTTTCTTT. Protein sequence: CSARDPDRVTEAFF.

The chain combines TRBV5-1 with TRBJ2-2; D possibly corresponds to TRBD2 (6 bases). Germline-derived CDR1 and CDR2 are SGHRS and YFSETQ. Trimming stripped 5 bases from V and 7 bases from J, with 12 bases between. The CDR3 loop spans 13 amino acids. For the CDR3, the DNA is TGCGCCAGCAGGGGGACTTCCTACGGGGAGCTGTTTTTT. This encodes CASRGTSYGELFF.

The rearrangement joins TRBV30 to TRBJ2-1; TRBD2 agrees at 8 bases. CDR3 size: 15 residues. The germline CDR1 and CDR2 sequences are GTSNPN and SVGIG (reference sequence). Unmatched junction bases numbered 8, after V lost 5 bases and J lost 2 bases. CDR3 amino acids: CAWGALAGTYNEQFF. In nucleotides, the CDR3 is TGTGCCTGGGGAGCCTTAGCGGGAACCTACAATGAGCAGTTCTTC.

The V call is TRBV20-1, the J call TRBJ2-1; 8 bases match TRBD2. CDR3 length: 14 amino acids. Germline CDR1 is DFQATT and CDR2 is SNEGSKA (reference sequence). J was trimmed by 7 bases and V by 5 bases; bases with no gene match: 10. DNA of the CDR3: TGCAGTGCTGCTGCAGCGGGAGTTGCAAATGAGCAGTTCTTC. Residues: CSAAAAGVANEQFF.

This sequence joins TRBV7-8 and TRBJ2-7; D is ambiguous. Trimming pared 0 bases from V and 5 bases from J, leaving 8 bases between. The CDR3 sequence is 13 residues long. CDR1 SGHVS and CDR2 FQNEAQ come from the germline V gene. The CDR3 loop reads CASSLARPDEQYF. The CDR3 coding sequence is TGTGCCAGCAGCTTAGCACGGCCAGACGAGCAGTACTTC. The entire variable domain, with the rest obtained from reference TRBV7-8 and TRBJ2-7, is as follows: GAGVSQSPRYKVAKRGQDVALRCDPISGHVSLFWYQQALGQGPEFLTYFQNEAQLDKSGLPSDRFFAERPEGSVSTLKIQRTQQEDSAVYLCASSLARPDEQYFGPGTRLTVT.

This clonotype was seen only once. V and J are TRBV15 and TRBJ2-1; 8 nucleotides line up with TRBD2. Losses at the gene ends were 0 bases for V and 8 bases for J; bases not matched to a gene: 12. This CDR3 has 17 residues. Germline V gene sequence: CDR1 LNHNV, CDR2 YYDKDF (reference sequence). In DNA form, the CDR3 reads TGTGCCACCAGCAGAGATTGGGGCGGGAGGTTCCCTTATGAGCAGTTCTTC. This translates into CATSRDWGGRFPYEQFF.

This clonotype occurred a few times. The chain recombines TRBV20-1 with TRBJ2-1; 12 bases line up with TRBD1. Losses at the gene ends were 0 bases for V and 4 bases for J; bases not matched to a gene: 7. The CDR3 length is 17 residues. CDR1 and CDR2 (germline): DFQATT, SNEGSKA (reference sequence). CDR3 sequence: CSARDAGQGARYNEQFF. For the CDR3, the DNA is TGCAGTGCTAGAGATGCGGGACAGGGGGCTCGATACAATGAGCAGTTCTTC.